The entry below describes one T cell receptor (beta chain). This sample is part of a study of blood T cell repertoires in COVID-19. The overall study: Samples representing acute and convalescent COVID-19 were sourced from the United States, Italy and Spain. Nucleic acid was either cDNA or gDNA, and it came from T cells, B-cell-depleted T cells, or PBMCs.

In the authors' methods: How many nucleated cells were present was estimated from reference gene primer amplification. Method: immunoSEQ multiplex PCR; TCRdb's copy keeps in-frame clones and lacks some. The V and J calls and clone size were taken over from that table, and D and trimming were inferred from the DNA. This sample has 15,000 or so clones, with about 90% found just once. The length of the CDR3 is 16 residues. Germline loops: CDR1 SGHRS, CDR2 YFSETQ. V dropped 0 bases and J dropped 6 bases, with 15 bases sitting between them. This clonotype was obtained from a human donor in a cohort sampled during active COVID-19. Sequenced sample: peripheral blood. The chain couples TRBV5-1 to TRBJ2-2; perhaps TRBD1 as D (6 bases). For the CDR3, the DNA is TGCGCCAGCAGCTTGGCCGGTCCAGGGGTGGCCGGGGAGCTGTTTTTT. Translated: CASSLAGPGVAGELFF.